This T cell receptor beta chain was recovered during a study of shared clonotypes between healthy human individuals. Study-wide findings and caveats: Sharing across several donors was seen in 4.5% to 5.5% of naive CD4 clonotypes. Rarefaction gave evidence that sorted-subset sequencing remained incomplete despite large depth.

Regarding this clone: Its specificity is not known.

Trimming removed 2 bases from V and 10 bases from J; junction bases left unmatched: 12. CDR1 SNHLY and CDR2 FYNNEI come from the germline V gene. The CDR3 extends over 16 amino acids. Each subset's genomic DNA was shared equally among a number of immunoSEQ plates. Repertoires were generated with immunoSEQ multiplex PCR, while TCRdb's copy carries only in-frame clones and drops some. The table records around 1.1 million clones, around 78% of them present only once. The chain joins TRBV2 to TRBJ1-4; 8 bases agree with TRBD1. The receptor's source is a man between 18 and 29 years old in good health. Some clones in this sample may be carry-over from other donors' samples. Sequenced: memory CD4+ T cells from PBMCs. Documented subset: CD45RA-negative fraction. CDR3 sequence reads: CASSERQGAPVGKLFF. DNA for the CDR3: TGTGCCAGCAGTGAACGTCAGGGGGCCCCTGTTGGAAAACTGTTTTTT.